This T cell receptor (beta chain) was obtained from a study of T cells in localized non-small cell lung cancer. The study's findings and limits: Adjacent lung held a median around 58 of the top 100 tumor clones. Measurement of T cell clonality placed uninvolved adjacent lung highest, above the level in tumor.

A note on this clone: What it binds is unknown.

J was trimmed by 4 bases and V by 3 bases; bases with no gene match: 4. Germline loops: CDR1 KGHSH, CDR2 LQKENI. The CDR3 runs 14 residues. The table came from immunoSEQ multiplex PCR; TCRdb's copy has only in-frame clones and leaves some out. The sample records 150 to 250 clones, approximately 22% being singletons. The chain carries TRBV18 and TRBJ2-3, with 7 bases fitting TRBD2. The sample consisted of lung tumor tissue, taken before any cancer treatment. The TCR comes from a male donor aged 60 or over with stage I lung adenocarcinoma. Written as DNA, the CDR3 is TGTGCCAGCTCACCCCCTAGCGGTGCAGATACGCAGTATTTT. Amino acid sequence: CASSPPSGADTQYF. The full variable domain, completed using reference TRBV18 and TRBJ2-3, is NAGVMQNPRHLVRRRGQEARLRCSPMKGHSHVYWYRQLPEEGLKFMVYLQKENIIDESGMPKERFSAEFPKEGPSILRIQQVVRGDSAAYFCASSPPSGADTQYFGPGTRLTVL.